This TCR beta chain derives from a study of blood T cell repertoires in COVID-19. For the study at large: PBMCs, B-cell-depleted T cells, or T cells provided the cDNA or gDNA that made up the material.

This CDR3 is 13 amino acids long. From germline, CDR1 is LNHNV and CDR2 YYDKDF (reference sequence). V was trimmed by 3 bases and J by 10 bases, leaving 10 bases between them. Original handling: Reference gene primers were amplified, and this amplification served to estimate nucleated cell counts. Generated by immunoSEQ multiplex PCR, the TCRdb table keeps only in-frame clones and is missing some. That table is the source of V, J and clone size, and D and trimming were worked out from the DNA. Of roughly 150,000 clones listed, more than 70% are singletons. The TCR was taken from a human donor in a cohort sampled during active COVID-19. Sequenced material: peripheral blood. This chain connects TRBV15 to TRBJ1-6, with D tentatively TRBD1 (6 bases). The CDR3 DNA follows: TGTGCCACCAGCAGGGACAGCCTCTCACCCCTCCACTTT. Residues: CATSRDSLSPLHF. Using reference TRBV15 and TRBJ1-6 for the parts outside the CDR3, the full variable domain is DAMVIQNPRYQVTQFGKPVTLSCSQTLNHNVMYWYQQKSSQAPKLLFHYYDKDFNNEADTPDNFQSRRPNTSFCFLDIRSPGLGDTAMYLCATSRDSLSPLHFGNGTRLTVT.